These T cell receptor beta chains were read from a single sample in a study of T-cell memory formation after mild COVID-19. TCRdb processed the 5' RACE reads anew with MiXCR; each CDR3 protein has one entry. Of 300,000 to 350,000 distinct CDR3 sequences listed, around 13% are singletons. The material sequenced was PBMCs or a T cell subset sorted from them (not recorded which). The receptors were sampled from a man between 18 and 35 years old who had mild COVID-19 (a few samples of this study predate the infection). Cell type and time point are not known. Each CDR3 is given with its conserved first and last residue. D genes are given only for firm matches. For some rows the clone size is stated as once, few or many, or as a class when expanded; others skip it.

TGTGCCACCAGCACAGCGGCGGATCAAGAGACCCAGTACTTC | CATSTAADQETQYF | 14 | TRBJ2-5 | TRBV15 | NA | NA
TGTGCCAGCAGTTACTCGGGGATCGATACGCAGTATTTT | CASSYSGIDTQYF | 13 | TRBJ2-3 | TRBV6-6 | NA | NA
TGCAGCCCTGGACAGGGGAATGAGCAGTTCTTC | CSPGQGNEQFF | 11 | TRBJ2-1 | TRBV20-1 | TRBD1 | few
TGTGCCAGCAGTGCCGCCCGGACGGCTGGCGGGACCCAGTACTTC | CASSAARTAGGTQYF | 15 | TRBJ2-5 | TRBV6-2/TRBV6-3 | NA | few
TGCGCCAGCAGCCAAGATCGGAGGGACGAGCAGTACTTC | CASSQDRRDEQYF | 13 | TRBJ2-7 | TRBV4-1 | NA | NA
TGTGCCAGCAGCTTAGGGACTAGCGGCCAAGAGACCCAGTACTTC | CASSLGTSGQETQYF | 15 | TRBJ2-5 | TRBV7-9 | TRBD2 | many
TGTGCCAGCAGCTTAGTGGCTAGCAACCACAATGAGCAGTTCTTC | CASSLVASNHNEQFF | 15 | TRBJ2-1 | TRBV7-9 | NA | many
TGTGCCAGCAGGGGACAGGAGAGCTCCTACGAGCAGTACTTC | CASRGQESSYEQYF | 14 | TRBJ2-7 | TRBV2 | TRBD1 | few
TGTGCCAGCAGCGGGACAGGGGGAGGGTTCTACAATGAGCAGTTCTTC | CASSGTGGGFYNEQFF | 16 | TRBJ2-1 | TRBV9 | TRBD1 | few
TGTGCCAGCAGCCCTAAGATCCGGACAGCGGGAAACACCATATATTTT | CASSPKIRTAGNTIYF | 16 | TRBJ1-3 | TRBV7-9 | NA | many
TGCGCCAGCAGCCCTGACAGGGTACAGCAGTACTTC | CASSPDRVQQYF | 12 | TRBJ2-7 | TRBV5-1 | TRBD1 | few
TGTGCCAGCAGCGGCCCGACTCGCGAAAGCACAGATACGCAGTATTTT | CASSGPTRESTDTQYF | 16 | TRBJ2-3 | TRBV9 | NA | few
TGCAGTGCTAGAGTAATCGCGGATACGCAGTATTTT | CSARVIADTQYF | 12 | TRBJ2-3 | TRBV20-1 | NA | NA
TGTGCCAGCAGTCCACAGGGAAGAGATACGCAGTATTTT | CASSPQGRDTQYF | 13 | TRBJ2-3 | TRBV2 | NA | few
TGTGCCAGCAGCTCGAAGACCGGGCCGATGCAAGAGACCCAGTACTTC | CASSSKTGPMQETQYF | 16 | TRBJ2-5 | TRBV5-4 | NA | few
TGTGCCAGCAAACGGGACAGGGGATCCCAAGAGACCCAGTACTTC | CASKRDRGSQETQYF | 15 | TRBJ2-5 | TRBV2 | TRBD1 | NA
TGCGCCAGCAGTGAGAGTAGCAATCAGCCCCAGCATTTT | CASSESSNQPQHF | 13 | TRBJ1-5 | TRBV10-2 | NA | NA
TGCAGTGCTGGTCCGGGACAAGAAAACTATGGCTACACCTTC | CSAGPGQENYGYTF | 14 | TRBJ1-2 | TRBV20-1 | NA | few